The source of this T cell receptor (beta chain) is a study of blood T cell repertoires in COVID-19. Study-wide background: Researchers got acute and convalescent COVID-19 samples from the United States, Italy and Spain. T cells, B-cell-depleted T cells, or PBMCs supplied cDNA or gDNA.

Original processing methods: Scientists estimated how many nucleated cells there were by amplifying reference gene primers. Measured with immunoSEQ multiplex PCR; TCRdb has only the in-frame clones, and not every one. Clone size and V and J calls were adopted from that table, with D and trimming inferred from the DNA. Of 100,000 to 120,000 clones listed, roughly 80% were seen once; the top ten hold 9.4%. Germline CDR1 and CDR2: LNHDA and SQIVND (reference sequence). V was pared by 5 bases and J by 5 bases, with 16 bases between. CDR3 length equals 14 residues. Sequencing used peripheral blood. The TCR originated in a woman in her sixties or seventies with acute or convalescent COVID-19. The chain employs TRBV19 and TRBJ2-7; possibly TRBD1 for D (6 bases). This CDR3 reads CASSHRAGRDEQYF. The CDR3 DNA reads TGTGCCAGTAGTCACAGGGCCGGTCGTGACGAGCAGTACTTC.